The sequence of this T cell receptor beta chain was determined in a study of shared clonotypes between healthy human individuals. Once extracted for a subset, genomic DNA was divided evenly among several immunoSEQ plates. The assay was immunoSEQ multiplex PCR, and TCRdb's table has in-frame clones only and misses some. The sample has 180,000 or so clones, 85% to 95% seen once. Findings of the study overall: Rarefaction curves obtained for sorted subsets showed sequencing incomplete despite large depth.

J gave up 6 bases and V 4 bases, and 12 bases lay outside the gene matches. Per the germline V gene, CDR1 is SGHAT and CDR2 is FQDESV (reference sequence). The CDR3 loop spans 15 amino acids. This clone was found once. Its antigen is as yet unknown. The V and J genes are TRBV11-1 and TRBJ2-7; TRBD2 agrees at 7 bases. Sequencing used naive CD4+ T cells sorted from blood. Subset of the sample: CD45RA+ positively selected. This TCR derives from a woman aged 25 to 39 in good health. The CDR3 nucleotides read TGTGCCAGCAGCTCAGGACTAGATGTCCCCATCGAGCAGTACTTC. Translating gives CASSSGLDVPIEQYF.